The clone carrying this T cell receptor beta chain was counted at least ten times. Its antigen is currently unknown. The ends lost 4 bases at V and 2 bases at J; junction bases unmatched: 3. The CDR3 runs to 14 residues. Germline CDR1 and CDR2: SNHLY and FYNNEI. Researchers amplified the TCR beta CDR3 regions from RNA transcripts. First-round RT-PCR with HTBI primers amplified the TCR CDR3 region. TCRdb called the multiplex PCR reads again in MiXCR, with one record for every CDR3 protein. Here the sample spans under 300,000 distinct CDR3 sequences, about 14% being singletons. Aged 18 to 65, the patients had hyperthyroidism that was newly diagnosed and had lasted under 2 months. The data originate from a study of T cells in Graves' hyperthyroidism and ophthalmopathy. Across the study: Peripheral blood sampling occurred at initial diagnosis, before any treatment.

Study conclusions and caveats: In the analysis, a 13 V-J model separated ophthalmopathy from stable hyperthyroidism. Clonotypes that were expanded in thyroid above 0.001 mostly appeared in blood too.

Material for sequencing was blood. The genes are TRBV2 and TRBJ2-7, with TRBD1 identical over 9 bases. The receptor was derived from a woman under 40 with Graves' hyperthyroidism that later progressed to Graves' ophthalmopathy. CDR3 in DNA: TGTGCCAGCAGTGGCCGGGACAGGGCCTACGAGCAGTACTTC. Translation gives CASSGRDRAYEQYF.